These 26 T cell receptor beta chains were all obtained from the same sample, sequenced in a study of beta chain features in type 1 diabetes. Antigens for these TCRs are unknown. Since all of the isolated RNA was reverse transcribed, expressed TCRB transcripts were what got sequenced. Profiled with immunoSEQ multiplex PCR; TCRdb holds only in-frame clones, not every one. The sample includes about 340,000 clones, approximately 12% of them seen just once. Findings of the study overall: Moderate but significant shortening of TCRB CDR3s was recorded in all four CD4+ subsets from Type 1 diabetes patients.

Sample: naive CD4+ T cells from blood. These receptors were collected from a woman in her late teens or twenties with type 1 diabetes.

The V gene is TRBV4-3, the J gene TRBJ1-1; D possibly corresponds to TRBD1 (5 bases). Trimming took 1 base from V and 6 from J, leaving 12 bases between them. The CDR3 contains 14 residues. Germline V gives CDR1 LGHNA, CDR2 YSLEER. The DNA of the CDR3 is TGCGCCAGCAGCCAAGGGGGGGTAGTGGCTGAAGCTTTCTTT. Amino acids: CASSQGGVVAEAFF.

This chain connects TRBV18 to TRBJ2-7; 10 bases align to TRBD1. Germline assignment: CDR1 KGHSH and CDR2 LQKENI. The CDR3 extends over 15 amino acids. V was pared by 4 bases and J by 6 bases, with 9 bases of the junction left unmatched. CDR3 sequence: CASSLARQGAGEQYF. The CDR3 region has the DNA TGTGCCAGCTCACTCGCCCGACAGGGGGCCGGCGAGCAGTACTTC. Variable domain in full (rest from reference TRBV18 and TRBJ2-7): NAGVMQNPRHLVRRRGQEARLRCSPMKGHSHVYWYRQLPEEGLKFMVYLQKENIIDESGMPKERFSAEFPKEGPSILRIQQVVRGDSAAYFCASSLARQGAGEQYFGPGTRLTVT.

This clone came up a few times. The chain combines TRBV30 with TRBJ2-7, with TRBD1 as a possible D gene (6 bases). From germline, CDR1 is GTSNPN and CDR2 SVGIG (reference sequence). Trimming took off 5 bases at V and 3 bases at J, with 11 bases between the two ends. The CDR3 spans 12 residues. The CDR3 sequence: CAWGTWSYEQYF. The CDR3 DNA sequence: TGTGCCTGGGGGACATGGAGCTACGAGCAGTACTTC.

This clone appeared a few times. The chain has TRBV7-9 and TRBJ2-1; D call uncertain. Germline V gene lookup returns CDR1 SEHNR and CDR2 FQNEAQ (reference sequence). The CDR3 length is 14 residues. V was cut by 1 base and J by 4 bases, with 8 bases left in between. CDR3 loop: CASSLVTGYNEQFF. The CDR3 region has the DNA TGTGCCAGCAGCTTAGTCACGGGTTACAATGAGCAGTTCTTC.

This clone was detected only a few times. The V gene is TRBV18, the J gene TRBJ1-1; D ambiguous. Germline V gene data show CDR1 as KGHSH and CDR2 as LQKENI. V lost 0 bases and J lost 3, with 8 bases in between. The CDR3 extends over 14 amino acids. The CDR3 bases are TGTGCCAGCTCACCACCTCACAGCCACACTGAAGCTTTCTTT. Translation: CASSPPHSHTEAFF.

The chain couples TRBV5-1 to TRBJ1-5; TRBD1 agrees at 7 bases. Germline V gene lookup returns CDR1 SGHRS and CDR2 YFSETQ. Unmatched junction bases numbered 4, after V lost 0 bases and J lost 1 base. This CDR3 spans 16 amino acids. In DNA, the CDR3 is TGCGCCAGCAGCTTGGTTCCGGGACAGAGCAATCAGCCCCAGCATTTT. Translated, it gives CASSLVPGQSNQPQHF.

This clone was detected a few times. The chain couples TRBV6-1 to TRBJ2-3, with 9 bases that match TRBD1. This CDR3 contains 15 residues. Per germline, CDR1 MNHNS and CDR2 SASEGT. The trim removed 4 bases at V and 3 bases at J, leaving 5 bases unmatched. The CDR3 reads CASSGKDRGTDTQYF. DNA of the CDR3: TGTGCCAGCAGTGGAAAGGACAGGGGTACAGATACGCAGTATTTT.

This clone showed up just a few times. The chain links TRBV28 to TRBJ2-7, with D tentatively TRBD1 (6 bases). This CDR3 region has 11 residues. Germline lookup yields CDR1 MDHEN and CDR2 SYDVKM. Deletions cut 7 bases from V and 7 bases from J, with 11 bases between. The DNA for the CDR3 is TGTGCCAGCACCCTCCAGGGGGAGCAGTACTTC. Translated, it gives CASTLQGEQYF.

The chain links TRBV5-4 to TRBJ2-2; D remains unclear. Trimming removed 2 bases at V and 5 bases at J, with 7 bases between. The CDR3 is 13 residues long. Germline loops: CDR1 SGHNT, CDR2 YYREEE (reference sequence). This chain's CDR3 is CASSFSLTGELFF. The CDR3 DNA is TGTGCCAGCAGCTTTAGCCTAACCGGGGAGCTGTTTTTT.

This clone was seen more than once but under ten times. The chain couples TRBV5-1 to TRBJ1-4, with 9 positions matching TRBD1. The CDR3 extends over 15 amino acids. V lost 4 bases to trimming and J lost 8 bases; unmatched junction nucleotides: 9. Germline CDR1 SGHRS, CDR2 YFSETQ. The CDR3 sequence: CASSLTGGNEEKLFF. DNA of the CDR3: TGCGCCAGCAGCCTGACAGGGGGGAATGAAGAAAAACTGTTTTTT.

The rearrangement uses TRBV27 and TRBJ2-3; 15 bases fit TRBD2. This CDR3 region has 20 residues. CDR1 MNHEY and CDR2 SMNVEV come from the germline V gene (reference sequence). Trimming removed 1 base from V and 3 bases from J; junction bases left unmatched: 11. Here the CDR3 reads CASSLFFRTSGREWTDTQYF. The CDR3 bases are TGTGCCAGCAGTTTATTCTTCAGGACTAGCGGGAGGGAGTGGACAGATACGCAGTATTTT.

This chain links TRBV19 with TRBJ2-3; 10 bases align to TRBD2. This CDR3 comprises 16 residues. V lost 5 bases to trimming and J lost 6 bases; unmatched junction nucleotides: 11. The germline V gene has CDR1 LNHDA and CDR2 SQIVND (reference sequence). The CDR3 is CASSFLLAGPADTQYF. The CDR3 DNA follows: TGTGCCAGTAGTTTCCTACTAGCGGGACCCGCGGATACGCAGTATTTT.

CDR3 in DNA: TGTGCCAGCAGCGTTAACGTCGGGGAGACCCAGTACTTC. Translated, it gives CASSVNVGETQYF. This rearrangement joins TRBV5-4 to TRBJ2-5; no definite D call. The CDR3 is 13 residues long. Trimming removed 4 bases at V and 5 bases at J, with 12 bases between. Germline assignment: CDR1 SGHNT and CDR2 YYREEE (reference sequence).

This clone came up a few times. This chain joins TRBV5-1 and TRBJ1-1; tentatively, D is TRBD1 (5 bases). This CDR3 has 12 residues. Trimming left V 0 bases short and J 8 bases short, with 8 bases between. Germline assignment: CDR1 SGHRS and CDR2 YFSETQ. The CDR3 DNA follows: TGCGCCAGCAGCTTGGAGGGGCCAGAAGCTTTCTTT. This sequence encodes CASSLEGPEAFF.

The V call is TRBV19, the J call TRBJ2-3; 9 bases are a match to TRBD2. Trimming cost V 5 bases and J 0 bases; bases outside gene matches: 3. Germline V gene data show CDR1 as LNHDA and CDR2 as SQIVND (reference sequence). The CDR3 spans 15 residues. In DNA form, the CDR3 reads TGTGCCAGTAGTCCGCTAGCGGGAAGCACAGATACGCAGTATTTT. Amino acid sequence: CASSPLAGSTDTQYF.

In its sample, this clone was seen a few times. This rearrangement joins TRBV15 to TRBJ1-2; 9 positions match TRBD1. The ends lost 5 bases at V and 4 bases at J; junction bases unmatched: 5. This CDR3 is built from 14 residues. From germline, CDR1 is LNHNV and CDR2 YYDKDF (reference sequence). The CDR3 here is CATSQGQGLYGYTF. The CDR3 nucleotides read TGTGCCACCAGCCAAGGACAGGGGCTCTATGGCTACACCTTC. The whole variable domain, remainder taken from reference TRBV15 and TRBJ1-2, is DAMVIQNPRYQVTQFGKPVTLSCSQTLNHNVMYWYQQKSSQAPKLLFHYYDKDFNNEADTPDNFQSRRPNTSFCFLDIRSPGLGDTAMYLCATSQGQGLYGYTFGSGTRLTVV.

The rearrangement uses TRBV30 and TRBJ2-7, with 11 nucleotides matching TRBD2. The trim removed 1 base at V and 0 bases at J, leaving 8 bases unmatched. Germline V gene sequence: CDR1 GTSNPN, CDR2 SVGIG (reference sequence). CDR3 length: 17 amino acids. As DNA, the CDR3 is TGTGCCTGGAGTGCGCCGGGACTAGCGGATCACTCCTACGAGCAGTACTTC. The encoded protein is CAWSAPGLADHSYEQYF.

The chain links TRBV27 to TRBJ1-2; 7 nucleotides match TRBD1. With 3 bases clipped from V and 2 bases from J, the junction kept 3 bases outside the gene matches. The CDR3 runs to 14 residues. Germline loops: CDR1 MNHEY, CDR2 SMNVEV (reference sequence). This chain's CDR3 is CASSLTGRNYGYTF. In DNA form, the CDR3 reads TGTGCCAGCAGTTTGACAGGGAGGAACTATGGCTACACCTTC.

The chain combines TRBV30 with TRBJ1-1; 8 bases are shared with TRBD1. CDR1 GTSNPN and CDR2 SVGIG come from the germline V gene (reference sequence). After removal of 4 bases from V and 5 bases from J, the junction contained 6 bases not matched to a gene. This CDR3 spans 13 amino acids. CDR3: CAWMGGTGTEAFF. CDR3 in DNA: TGTGCCTGGATGGGGGGGACAGGAACTGAAGCTTTCTTT.

The chain is built from TRBV5-4 and TRBJ2-1, with 9 bases fitting TRBD1. Germline CDR1 SGHNT, CDR2 YYREEE (reference sequence). This CDR3 region has 15 residues. V shed 5 bases, J shed 4 bases, and the junction held 7 bases outside the gene matches. The CDR3 sequence is CASRKGQGTYNEQFF. The CDR3 coding sequence is TGTGCCAGCAGAAAGGGACAGGGTACTTACAATGAGCAGTTCTTC.

This clone has a handful of counts. The V call is TRBV4-2, the J call TRBJ2-4; TRBD1 might be the D (5 bases). Germline CDR1 is LGHNA and CDR2 is YNFKEQ. The V gene lost 1 base and the J gene lost 8 bases, with 18 bases spanning the gap. CDR3 length: 16 amino acids. This chain's CDR3 is CASSQVEASSRDIQYF. In nucleotides, the CDR3 is TGTGCCAGCAGCCAAGTCGAGGCCTCCTCCAGGGACATTCAGTACTTC.

In this sample, this clone turned up a few times. The chain links TRBV6-6 to TRBJ1-1; the D gene is possibly TRBD1 (5 bases). V was trimmed by 8 bases and J by 5 bases, leaving 18 bases between them. This CDR3 contains 14 residues. Germline values: CDR1 MNHNY, CDR2 SVGAGI (reference sequence). This CDR3 reads CASGPGWGETEAFF. The CDR3 DNA is TGTGCCAGCGGACCGGGTTGGGGGGAAACTGAAGCTTTCTTT.

This clone was picked up a small number of times. The J gene is TRBJ2-5, the V gene TRBV4-1; weak D call: TRBD2 (6 bases). In germline, CDR1 is MGHRA, CDR2 YSYEKL. Trimming shortened V by 4 bases and J by 5 bases, and 20 bases separated the two germline ends. The CDR3 covers 16 residues. The DNA of the CDR3 is TGCGCCAGCAGCCTAGAGAGGGAGGAGTTCATGGAGACCCAGTACTTC. Encoded protein: CASSLEREEFMETQYF.

This clone showed up just a few times. The rearrangement uses TRBV5-5 and TRBJ2-3; D remains ambiguous. Germline V lookup: CDR1 SGHKS, CDR2 YYEKEE (reference sequence). The CDR3 extends over 13 amino acids. V was shortened by 4 bases and J by 6 bases, with 12 bases between the two germline ends. CDR3 sequence reads: CASSQSGADTQYF. The DNA for the CDR3 is TGTGCCAGCAGCCAATCTGGAGCGGATACGCAGTATTTT. The full variable domain, completed using reference TRBV5-5 and TRBJ2-3, is DAGVTQSPTHLIKTRGQQVTLRCSPISGHKSVSWYQQVLGQGPQFIFQYYEKEERGRGNFPDRFSARQFPNYSSELNVNALLLGDSALYLCASSQSGADTQYFGPGTRLTVL.

The chain couples TRBV19 to TRBJ2-3, with 11 bases aligning to TRBD2. Germline CDR1 LNHDA, CDR2 SQIVND (reference sequence). J gave up 6 bases and V 2 bases, and 16 bases lay outside the gene matches. CDR3 length: 19 amino acids. In DNA form, the CDR3 reads TGTGCCAGTAGTATATCCCCGGTTAATAGCGGGAGGGCCGGCGATACGCAGTATTTT. It is translated as CASSISPVNSGRAGDTQYF.

This clone was picked up a small number of times. This chain uses TRBV6-5 with TRBJ2-4; possible D gene TRBD2, 6 bases. The CDR3 totals 16 residues. The ends were cut back, 2 bases at V and 0 bases at J, with 11 bases in the middle. Germline V gives CDR1 MNHEY, CDR2 SVGAGI. The CDR3 DNA is TGTGCCAGCAGTTACGGGGGGTCTTTAGCCAAAAACATTCAGTACTTC. This encodes CASSYGGSLAKNIQYF.